A selection of T cell receptor beta chains follows, all from one sample in a study of regulatory T cells in long-lasting Graves disease. TCRdb reanalysed the multiplex PCR reads using MiXCR and keeps one entry per CDR3 protein. Here the sample spans approximately 230,000 distinct CDR3 sequences, around 16% being singletons. The sequencing used peripheral blood mononuclear cells (PBMCs), collected at new diagnosis, from a patient treated with antithyroid drugs. These receptors all stem from a female donor with Graves disease. Both conserved end residues are trimmed from each CDR3. Fields, in order: V gene, J gene, CDR3 protein.

v_call: TRBV30
j_call: TRBJ1-5
cdr3_aa: AWKVRDGQPQH

v_call: TRBV7-2
j_call: TRBJ2-2
cdr3_aa: ASSPSGRANTGELF

v_call: TRBV10-3
j_call: TRBJ1-6
cdr3_aa: AISGGSLNSPLH

v_call: TRBV6-2/TRBV6-3
j_call: TRBJ2-7
cdr3_aa: ASRSAGLDYEQY

v_call: TRBV4-3
j_call: TRBJ2-1
cdr3_aa: ASSQDVREGGFQF

v_call: TRBV7-9
j_call: TRBJ1-1
cdr3_aa: ASSLDARNTEAF

v_call: TRBV2
j_call: TRBJ2-5
cdr3_aa: ASSGYGETQY

v_call: TRBV7-8
j_call: TRBJ1-1
cdr3_aa: ASSLGGGQGATEAF

v_call: TRBV11-2
j_call: TRBJ2-3
cdr3_aa: ASSFEGPSTDTQY

v_call: TRBV7-2
j_call: TRBJ2-7
cdr3_aa: ASSTPRRPGEQY

v_call: TRBV20-1
j_call: TRBJ2-1
cdr3_aa: SAGLGPQF

v_call: TRBV24-1
j_call: TRBJ2-3
cdr3_aa: ATSDSPSGKTDTQY

v_call: TRBV18
j_call: TRBJ2-5
cdr3_aa: ASSFAAEETQY

v_call: TRBV3-1
j_call: TRBJ2-1
cdr3_aa: ASSQVMGGVGNEQF

v_call: TRBV12-3/TRBV12-4
j_call: TRBJ1-2
cdr3_aa: ASSSDRRYGYT

v_call: TRBV29-1
j_call: TRBJ2-7
cdr3_aa: SVQRGSYEQY

v_call: TRBV20-1
j_call: TRBJ2-7
cdr3_aa: SARGGALGRSDFYEQY

v_call: TRBV4-3
j_call: TRBJ2-3
cdr3_aa: ASRTVGEGPTDTQY

v_call: TRBV7-2
j_call: TRBJ2-7
cdr3_aa: ASSFSSGPYEQY

v_call: TRBV9
j_call: TRBJ2-2
cdr3_aa: ASSETSGRPPVGELF

v_call: TRBV20-1
j_call: TRBJ2-5
cdr3_aa: SATGQGRKETQY

v_call: TRBV20-1
j_call: TRBJ1-1
cdr3_aa: SARSGGRDTEAF

v_call: TRBV6-1
j_call: TRBJ2-2
cdr3_aa: ASSGLAGGMGELF

v_call: TRBV9
j_call: TRBJ2-1
cdr3_aa: ASSVAEGAPYNEQF

v_call: TRBV7-2
j_call: TRBJ2-7
cdr3_aa: ASGNSGRAGYEQY

v_call: TRBV30
j_call: TRBJ1-5
cdr3_aa: AWSLWDRDQPQH

v_call: TRBV12-3/TRBV12-4
j_call: TRBJ2-2
cdr3_aa: ASSFERLNTGELF

v_call: TRBV9
j_call: TRBJ1-3
cdr3_aa: ASSVAPRGQGNTIY

v_call: TRBV19
j_call: TRBJ2-1
cdr3_aa: ASSTGLEGDEQF

v_call: TRBV2
j_call: TRBJ2-7
cdr3_aa: ASSESGTGA

v_call: TRBV4-2
j_call: TRBJ2-1
cdr3_aa: ASSQAAGGPYEQF

v_call: TRBV2
j_call: TRBJ2-7
cdr3_aa: ASSWDSGYEQY

v_call: TRBV18
j_call: TRBJ1-1
cdr3_aa: ASSLQTGVNTEAF

v_call: TRBV11-2
j_call: TRBJ1-1
cdr3_aa: ASSARQGMNTEAF

v_call: TRBV24-1
j_call: TRBJ2-2
cdr3_aa: ATSDLLGVTGELF

v_call: TRBV7-9
j_call: TRBJ1-4
cdr3_aa: ASSLEATGAEKLF

v_call: TRBV3-1
j_call: TRBJ1-5
cdr3_aa: ASSQGTVNQPQH

v_call: TRBV28
j_call: TRBJ1-3
cdr3_aa: ASSLSLQGHTIY

v_call: TRBV11-2
j_call: TRBJ1-2
cdr3_aa: ASSLARALEGYT

v_call: TRBV12-3/TRBV12-4
j_call: TRBJ1-3
cdr3_aa: ASSYGVDSGNTIY

v_call: TRBV7-2
j_call: TRBJ2-7
cdr3_aa: ASSLAGASGRVGEQY

v_call: TRBV6-9
j_call: TRBJ2-7
cdr3_aa: ASSSGGEQY

v_call: TRBV29-1
j_call: TRBJ2-2
cdr3_aa: SVTPTGREVAGELF

v_call: TRBV2
j_call: TRBJ2-3
cdr3_aa: AVRTSGMTDTQY